A single sample gave rise to the 5 T cell receptor beta chains below, sequenced in a study of T cells in localized non-small cell lung cancer. Some clones are missing from TCRdb's copy, which holds only in-frame ones; the method was immunoSEQ multiplex PCR. The sample includes 900 to 1,300 clones, approximately 25% of them seen just once. The sequencing used lung tumor tissue, collected before any cancer treatment. These receptors were collected from a male donor aged 60 or over with stage I squamous cell lung carcinoma.

This clone rates as large. J is TRBJ1-3 and V is TRBV11-3, with D uncertain. Germline CDR1 is SGHNT and CDR2 is YENEEA. With 3 bases removed from V and 0 bases from J, the gap between germline ends came to 18 bases. The CDR3 has 18 amino acids. The CDR3 DNA follows: TGTGCCAGCAGCTTCTTGGGCTCCACGTATCACTCTGGAAACACCATATATTTT. It yields the protein CASSFLGSTYHSGNTIYF.

This clone has only a few counts. V gene TRBV5-1 combines with J gene TRBJ1-1, with D unclear. V dropped 0 bases and J dropped 1 base, with 13 bases sitting between them. Germline assignment: CDR1 SGHRS and CDR2 YFSETQ. CDR3 length equals 16 residues. The CDR3 DNA sequence: TGCGCCAGCAGCTTGGCCGAGTTTTGGAGGAACACTGAAGCTTTCTTT. Its translation: CASSLAEFWRNTEAFF.

By sample fraction, this clone is medium-sized (0.01 to 0.1%). The chain has TRBV11-3 and TRBJ2-7; TRBD2 aligns across 8 bases. Unmatched junction bases numbered 12, after V lost 3 bases and J lost 2 bases. The CDR3 length is 17 residues. Germline assignment: CDR1 SGHNT and CDR2 YENEEA. DNA of the CDR3: TGTGCCAGCAGCTTTGGTCTAGCGGGCGCTGCCACCTACGAGCAGTACTTC. Protein: CASSFGLAGAATYEQYF.

V usage is TRBV11-3 and J usage is TRBJ1-4; D unresolved. V was trimmed by 0 bases and J by 4 bases, leaving 12 bases between them. Germline V gene data show CDR1 as SGHNT and CDR2 as YENEEA. The CDR3 contains 16 residues. The CDR3 DNA is TGTGCCAGCAGCTTAGAAGCGTCCCGGTTTAATGAAAAACTGTTTTTT. Amino acids: CASSLEASRFNEKLFF.

V is TRBV6-8 and J is TRBJ1-1, with TRBD1 matching 7 bases. V lost 10 bases and J lost 7; bases outside the gene matches: 12. There are 13 residues in the CDR3. Germline lookup yields CDR1 MNHGY and CDR2 SAAAGT. For the CDR3, the DNA is TGTGCCATCAGCGGATCAGGGGGGTTTGAAGCTTTCTTT. Encoded protein: CAISGSGGFEAFF.